This T cell receptor beta chain was sequenced during a study of cytomegalovirus exposure and HLA in healthy donors. Unrecorded immune exposure was likely among donors, who were nominally healthy when sampled. CDR1 is SGHNT and CDR2 is YENEEA in the germline V gene. The CDR3 is 16 residues long. V shed 1 base and J 5 bases; nucleotides not matched to a gene: 9. As for this clone: Its antigen is unidentified.

This PCR relied on a set of 60 Vbeta primers and 13 Jbeta primers. Method: immunoSEQ multiplex PCR; TCRdb's copy keeps in-frame clones and lacks some. Here the sample spans around 150,000 clones, roughly four fifths being singletons. General study points: In an earlier analysis, about 87% or about 30%: the productive usage of most TCR beta V segments. The investigators catalogued about 170 TCR beta chains as cytomegalovirus-associated. V- and J-gene trimming in TCR beta was tied to a missense DCLRE1C variant by an analysis performed later.

This TCR was recovered from a man between 18 and 29 years old in good health and CMV-seronegative. Material for sequencing was PBMCs. The chain is built from TRBV11-3 and TRBJ2-7, with TRBD2 identical over 9 bases. The CDR3 spells CASSLGSTAGGHEQYF. The CDR3 DNA reads TGTGCCAGCAGCTTAGGATCTACGGCGGGAGGGCACGAGCAGTACTTC.